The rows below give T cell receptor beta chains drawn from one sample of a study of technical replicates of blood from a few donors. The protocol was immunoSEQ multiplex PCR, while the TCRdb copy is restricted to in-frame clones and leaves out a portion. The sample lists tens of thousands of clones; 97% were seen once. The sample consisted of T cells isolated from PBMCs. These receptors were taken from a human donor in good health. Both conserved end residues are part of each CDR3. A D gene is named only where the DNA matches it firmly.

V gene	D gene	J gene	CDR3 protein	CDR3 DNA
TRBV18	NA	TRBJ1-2	CASSPGIPYGYTF	TGTGCCAGCTCACCTGGCATCCCCTATGGCTACACCTTC
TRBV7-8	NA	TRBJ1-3	CASSPALGAGNTIFF	TGTGCCAGCAGCCCCGCGCTGGGGGCTGGAAACACCATATTTTTT
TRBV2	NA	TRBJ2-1	CASSEDRVLYNEQFF	TGTGCCAGCAGTGAAGACCGCGTGCTATACAATGAGCAGTTCTTC
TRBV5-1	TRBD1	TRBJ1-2	CASSLWTGDGYTF	TGCGCCAGCAGCTTGTGGACAGGGGATGGCTACACCTTC
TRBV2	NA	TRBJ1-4	CATWDLNEKLFF	TGTGCCACCTGGGACTTGAATGAAAAACTGTTTTTT
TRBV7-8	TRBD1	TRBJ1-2	CASSLGGETGEGYTF	TGTGCCAGCAGTTTAGGAGGGGAAACAGGGGAGGGCTACACCTTC
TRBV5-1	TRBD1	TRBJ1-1	CASTWTGGMRIFEGVGAFF	TGCGCCAGCACCTGGACAGGGGGGATGAGGATTTTCGAGGGCGTGGGAGCTTTCTTT
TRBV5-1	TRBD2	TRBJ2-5	CASSPGLAVQETQYF	TGCGCCAGCAGCCCTGGACTAGCGGTCCAAGAGACCCAGTACTTC
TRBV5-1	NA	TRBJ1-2	CASSLDGPRNYGYTF	TGCGCCAGCAGCTTGGATGGGCCACGAAACTATGGCTACACCTTC
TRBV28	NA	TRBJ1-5	CASSLSGQPQHF	TGTGCCAGCAGTTTATCGGGACAGCCCCAGCATTTT
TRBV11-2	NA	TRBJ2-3	CASSSHLAKSTDTQYF	TGTGCCAGCAGCTCCCACCTAGCGAAAAGCACAGATACGCAGTATTTT
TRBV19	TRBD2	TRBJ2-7	CASRPGTSAYEQYF	TGTGCCAGCAGACCCGGGACTAGCGCGTACGAGCAGTACTTC
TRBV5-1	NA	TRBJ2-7	CASSLTGFPLSSFSYEQYF	TGCGCCAGCAGCTTGACAGGGTTCCCTCTGTCCTCCTTCTCCTACGAGCAGTACTTC
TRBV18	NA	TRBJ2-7	CASSNPLGDYEQYF	TGTGCCAGCTCAAACCCCCTGGGAGACTACGAGCAGTACTTC
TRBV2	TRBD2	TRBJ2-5	CASSPGRGGETQYF	TGTGCCAGCAGTCCGGGAAGGGGAGGGGAGACCCAGTACTTC
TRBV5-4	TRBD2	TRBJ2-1	CASSYSFGLAGGRNEQFF	TGTGCCAGCAGCTATAGCTTTGGACTAGCGGGGGGGCGCAATGAGCAGTTCTTC
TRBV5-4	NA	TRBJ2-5	CASSLPGQETQYF	TGTGCCAGCAGCTTGCCAGGCCAAGAGACCCAGTACTTC
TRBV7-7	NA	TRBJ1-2	CASTPLERQSFNYGYTF	TGTGCTAGCACCCCACTCGAACGACAGAGCTTTAACTATGGCTACACCTTC